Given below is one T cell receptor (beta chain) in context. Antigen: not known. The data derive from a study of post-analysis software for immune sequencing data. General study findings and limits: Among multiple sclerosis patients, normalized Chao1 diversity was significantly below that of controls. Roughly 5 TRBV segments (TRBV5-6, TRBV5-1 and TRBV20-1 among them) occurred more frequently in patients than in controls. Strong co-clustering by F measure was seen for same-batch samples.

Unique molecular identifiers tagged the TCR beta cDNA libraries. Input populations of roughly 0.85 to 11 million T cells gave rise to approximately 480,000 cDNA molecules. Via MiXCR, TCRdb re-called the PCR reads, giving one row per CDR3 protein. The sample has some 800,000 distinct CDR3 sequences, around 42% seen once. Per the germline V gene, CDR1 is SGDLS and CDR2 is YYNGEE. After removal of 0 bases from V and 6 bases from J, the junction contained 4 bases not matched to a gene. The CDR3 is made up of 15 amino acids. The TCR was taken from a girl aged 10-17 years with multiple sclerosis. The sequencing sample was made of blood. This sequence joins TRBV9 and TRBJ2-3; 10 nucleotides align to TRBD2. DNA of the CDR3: TGTGCCAGCAGCGTAGGTAGCGGGGGGCTGGATACGCAGTATTTT. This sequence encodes CASSVGSGGLDTQYF.